This T cell receptor (beta chain) comes out of a study of CD8 T cells in Susac syndrome. Germline CDR1 MNHEY, CDR2 SVGAGI. CDR3 length: 16 residues. V lost 0 bases to trimming and J lost 2 bases, with 14 bases between them. TEMRA cells underwent FACS enrichment and CD8+ and CD4+ T cells underwent negative isolation. RNA, at about 0.5 to 1 ug, was reverse transcribed with random hexamers. It was immunoSEQ multiplex PCR that amplified TCR beta CDR3 across 54 Vbeta and 13 Jbeta. TCRdb reprocessed the immunoSEQ multiplex PCR reads with MiXCR, giving one entry per CDR3 protein. The sample yields about 280,000 distinct CDR3 sequences, around 84% seen once.

The clonotype was recovered from a human donor with multiple sclerosis. The chain recombines TRBV6-5 with TRBJ2-7; D unclear. The sequencing input was CD8+ T cells from PBMCs. The CDR3, as DNA: TGTGCCAGCAGTTACTCCGGCGGCGAAAAGCCCTACGAGCAGTACTTC. Encoded protein: CASSYSGGEKPYEQYF.